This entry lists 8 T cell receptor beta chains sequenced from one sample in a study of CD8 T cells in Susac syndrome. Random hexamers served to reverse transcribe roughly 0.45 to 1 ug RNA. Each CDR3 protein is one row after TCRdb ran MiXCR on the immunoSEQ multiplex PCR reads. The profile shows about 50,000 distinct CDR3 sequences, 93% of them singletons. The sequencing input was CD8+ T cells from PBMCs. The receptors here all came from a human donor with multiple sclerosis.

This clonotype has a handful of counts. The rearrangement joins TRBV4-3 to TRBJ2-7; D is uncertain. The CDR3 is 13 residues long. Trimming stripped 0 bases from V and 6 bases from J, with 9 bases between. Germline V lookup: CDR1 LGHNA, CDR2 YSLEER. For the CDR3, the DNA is TGCGCCAGCAGCCAAGATCATGGTCGCGAGCAGTACTTC. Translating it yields CASSQDHGREQYF.

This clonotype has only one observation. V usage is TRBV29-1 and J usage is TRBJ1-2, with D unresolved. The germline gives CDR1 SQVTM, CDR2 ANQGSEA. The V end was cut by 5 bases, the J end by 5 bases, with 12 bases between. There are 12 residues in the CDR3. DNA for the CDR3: TGCAGCGTTATCTCCATCGTTTATGGCTACACCTTC. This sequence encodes CSVISIVYGYTF.

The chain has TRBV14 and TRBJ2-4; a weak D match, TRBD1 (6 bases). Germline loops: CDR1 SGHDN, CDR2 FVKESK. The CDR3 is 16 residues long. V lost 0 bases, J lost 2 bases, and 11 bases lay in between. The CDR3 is CASSQEDRRTKNIQYF. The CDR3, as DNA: TGTGCCAGCAGCCAAGAAGACAGGCGGACCAAAAACATTCAGTACTTC. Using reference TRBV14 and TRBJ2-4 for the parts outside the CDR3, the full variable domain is EAGVTQFPSHSVIEKGQTVTLRCDPISGHDNLYWYRRVMGKEIKFLLHFVKESKQDESGMPNNRFLAERTGGTYSTLKVQPAELEDSGVYFCASSQEDRRTKNIQYFGAGTRLSVL.

Here the CDR3 reads CASSQEPTNQETQYF. The DNA for the CDR3 is TGTGCCAGCAGCCAAGAGCCCACCAACCAAGAGACCCAGTACTTC. The chain couples TRBV4-2 to TRBJ2-5; D unresolved. CDR1 LGHNA and CDR2 YNFKEQ come from the germline V gene. The length of the CDR3 is 15 residues. Trimming shortened V by 0 bases and J by 0 bases, and 8 bases separated the two germline ends.

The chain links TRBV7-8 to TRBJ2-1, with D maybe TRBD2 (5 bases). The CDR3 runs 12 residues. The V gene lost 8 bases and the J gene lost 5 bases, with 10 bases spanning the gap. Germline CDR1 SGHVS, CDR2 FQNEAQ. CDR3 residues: CASRGRHNEQFF. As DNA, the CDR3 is TGTGCCAGCCGAGGGCGCCACAATGAGCAGTTCTTC.

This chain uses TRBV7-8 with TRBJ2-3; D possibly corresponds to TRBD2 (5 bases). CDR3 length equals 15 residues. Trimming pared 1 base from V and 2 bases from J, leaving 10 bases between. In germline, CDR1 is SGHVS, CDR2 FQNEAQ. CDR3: CASSLVRVTTDTQYF. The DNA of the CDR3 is TGTGCCAGCAGCTTAGTGCGGGTGACCACAGATACGCAGTATTTT.

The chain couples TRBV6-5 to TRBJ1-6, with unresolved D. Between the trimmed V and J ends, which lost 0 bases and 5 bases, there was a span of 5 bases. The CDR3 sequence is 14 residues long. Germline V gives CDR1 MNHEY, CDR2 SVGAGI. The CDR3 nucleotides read TGTGCCAGCAGTTACTCAACGGATAATTCACCCCTCCACTTT. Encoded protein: CASSYSTDNSPLHF.

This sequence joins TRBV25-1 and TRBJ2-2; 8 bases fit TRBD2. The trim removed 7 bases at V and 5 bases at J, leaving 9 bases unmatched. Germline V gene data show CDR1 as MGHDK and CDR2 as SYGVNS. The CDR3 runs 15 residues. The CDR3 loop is CASTSPPGGTGELFF. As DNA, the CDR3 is TGTGCCAGCACCAGTCCCCCGGGGGGGACCGGGGAGCTGTTTTTT.